One sample yielded the 23 T cell receptor beta chains listed below, sequenced in a study of CD8+CD57+ T cells in acquired aplastic anemia. TCR beta VDJ and CDR3 were profiled, and genomic DNA was the template. TCRdb used MiXCR to reprocess the reads, holding one entry per CDR3 protein. The sample lists 200,000 to 250,000 distinct CDR3 sequences; 65% were seen once. Those patients picked for sequencing had displayed CD8+CD57+ cell expansion on flow cytometry. The sequenced sample consisted of sorted CD4+, CD8+, or CD8+CD57+ T cells (not recorded which) from PBMCs. These receptors were taken from a human donor with aplastic anemia.

This clonotype has at least ten counts. The chain combines TRBV12-3 or TRBV12-4 with TRBJ2-1; D perhaps matches TRBD2 (5 bases). Trimming pared 3 bases from V and 10 bases from J, leaving 22 bases between. The CDR3 has 16 residues. As DNA, the CDR3 is TGTGCCAGCAGTTTTGGCGGCGACGGCGTGCGGGTCGAGCAGTTCTTC. Its protein product is CASSFGGDGVRVEQFF.

There are a few counts of this clonotype. The chain carries TRBV20-1 and TRBJ1-1; D unresolved. Trimming pared 6 bases from V and 1 base from J, leaving 9 bases between. From germline, CDR1 is DFQATT and CDR2 SNEGSKA (reference sequence). The CDR3 runs to 12 residues. Written as DNA, the CDR3 is TGCAGTGCCTTACACCCGAACACTGAAGCTTTCTTT. Protein product: CSALHPNTEAFF.

The chain uses TRBV19 and TRBJ1-1; D not certain. V was clipped by 7 bases and J by 3 bases, with 15 bases between them. In germline, CDR1 is LNHDA, CDR2 SQIVND (reference sequence). The CDR3 is made up of 14 amino acids. The CDR3 DNA reads as TGTGCCAGTACCGTCAGTGCCGCCGACACTGAAGCTTTCTTT. Amino acids: CASTVSAADTEAFF.

This clonotype has just a few counts. The V call is TRBV10-3, the J call TRBJ1-2; weak D call: TRBD1 (6 bases). CDR3 length: 18 residues. CDR1 and CDR2 (germline): ENHRY, SYGVKD. Trimming shortened V by 2 bases and J by 4 bases, and 23 bases separated the two germline ends. This CDR3 reads CAISEPGSTSRDIYGYTF. In DNA, the CDR3 is TGTGCCATCAGTGAGCCAGGATCCACGAGCCGGGACATCTATGGCTACACCTTC.

In this sample, this clonotype turned up a few times. V is TRBV24-1 and J is TRBJ2-1; TRBD2 aligns across 7 bases. With V trimmed by 1 base and J by 9 bases, 2 bases remained unmatched. CDR1 and CDR2 from the germline V gene are KGHDR and SFDVKD. This CDR3 is 13 amino acids long. The chain's CDR3 is CATSDLASGEQFF. The CDR3 nucleotides are TGTGCCACCAGTGATTTAGCTAGCGGTGAGCAGTTCTTC.

This clonotype was recorded at least ten times. A junction end diverges from the germline sequence, so it may reflect a read error. The gene calls are TRBV12-3 or TRBV12-4 and TRBJ2-2, with D unresolved. CDR3 length equals 12 residues. The CDR3 region is CASSFGTGELFF. The CDR3 DNA is TGCGCCAGCAGCTTCGGCACCGGGGAGCTGTTTTTT.

The table lists this clonotype with a few counts. The CDR3 DNA reads TGTGCCAGCAGCTTAGCGCCGAACCTTGAAGCTTTCTTT. This codes for CASSLAPNLEAFF. The J gene is TRBJ1-1, the V gene TRBV7-2; unclear D gene. Trimming removed 0 bases from V and 7 bases from J, with 9 bases in between. Germline-derived CDR1 and CDR2 are SGHTA and FQGNSA. This CDR3 has 13 residues. Variable domain in full (rest from reference TRBV7-2 and TRBJ1-1): GAGVSQSPSNKVTEKGKDVELRCDPISGHTALYWYRQSLGQGLEFLIYFQGNSAPDKSGLPSDRFSAERTGGSVSTLTIQRTQQEDSAVYLCASSLAPNLEAFFGQGTRLTVV.

This chain connects TRBV7-8 to TRBJ2-7; 7 bases are shared with TRBD2. The CDR3 length is 14 residues. V lost 2 bases to trimming and J lost 2 bases; unmatched junction nucleotides: 3. CDR1 and CDR2 (germline): SGHVS, FQNEAQ. The CDR3 region has the DNA TGTGCCAGCAGCTTATGGGAGGGCCCCTACGAGCAGTACTTC. Protein: CASSLWEGPYEQYF.

J is TRBJ2-6 and V is TRBV7-6; the D is unclear. Germline CDR1 SGHVS, CDR2 FNYEAQ. The CDR3 contains 15 residues. V lost 5 bases and J 2 bases, leaving 10 bases between the germline ends. CDR3 sequence (DNA): TGTGCCAGCAGCCTTTCGGTTCCTGGGGCCAACGTCCTGACTTTC. Translation gives CASSLSVPGANVLTF.

With regard to this clonotype: At one end the junction does not follow the germline gene, possibly because of a read error. The chain uses TRBV10-1 and TRBJ1-6; D gene uncertain. CDR3 length equals 16 residues. The V gene's germline CDR1 is WNHNN and CDR2 SYGVQD (reference sequence). The CDR3 reads CASSQGSGIYNSPLHF. The CDR3 region has the DNA TGTGCCAGCAGCCAAGGGAGCGGTATCTATAATTCACCCCTCCACTTT.

Here the CDR3 DNA reads TGCAGCGTTGTAGTCCGGGTGCACGAGCAGTACTTC. Its protein product is CSVVVRVHEQYF. V and J are TRBV29-1 and TRBJ2-7; no clear D. This CDR3 has 12 amino acids. Trimming stripped 4 bases from V and 5 bases from J, with 12 bases between. Germline V CDR1 and CDR2: SQVTM, ANQGSEA.

This clonotype has ten or more counts. The chain joins TRBV6-1 to TRBJ1-2; tentatively, D is TRBD1 (5 bases). Germline V CDR1 and CDR2: MNHNS, SASEGT. Trimming removed 11 bases at V and 0 bases at J, with 7 bases between. The CDR3 is 11 amino acids. CDR3: CAGHTNYGYTF. The CDR3 DNA reads TGTGCCGGACATACTAACTATGGCTACACCTTC.

CDR3 residues: CASSLTGDGANVLTF. CDR3 sequence (DNA): TGTGCCAGCAGCTTAACTGGGGACGGGGCCAACGTCCTGACTTTC. The chain uses TRBV7-3 and TRBJ2-6; perhaps D is TRBD1 or TRBD2 (5 bases each). The germline V gene has CDR1 SGHTA and CDR2 FQGTGA. Between the trimmed V and J ends, which lost 0 bases and 4 bases, there was a span of 7 bases. CDR3 length: 15 residues.

The sample holds many counts of this clonotype. The J gene is TRBJ2-7, the V gene TRBV15; 10 positions agree with TRBD1. V dropped 3 bases and J dropped 5; count of bases not matched to a gene: 13. The CDR3 spans 17 residues. The germline V gene encodes CDR1 LNHNV and CDR2 YYDKDF (reference sequence). CDR3 coding DNA: TGTGCCACCAGCAGCTCCAGGTCGGGACAGGGGTTCCACGAGCAGTACTTC. The encoded protein is CATSSSRSGQGFHEQYF. The complete variable domain, with remaining parts taken from reference TRBV15 and TRBJ2-7, reads DAMVIQNPRYQVTQFGKPVTLSCSQTLNHNVMYWYQQKSSQAPKLLFHYYDKDFNNEADTPDNFQSRRPNTSFCFLDIRSPGLGDTAMYLCATSSSRSGQGFHEQYFGPGTRLTVT.

This clonotype appeared many times. The rearrangement links TRBV28 to TRBJ1-5; maybe TRBD1 (5 bases). The V and J ends lost 4 bases and 2 bases respectively, with 9 bases between them. In germline, CDR1 is MDHEN, CDR2 SYDVKM. The CDR3 has 14 amino acids. This chain's CDR3 is CASSSDTGNQPQHF. The CDR3 bases are TGTGCCAGCAGTTCGGACACTGGCAATCAGCCCCAGCATTTT. Full variable domain (outside the CDR3, taken from reference TRBV28 and TRBJ1-5): DVKVTQSSRYLVKRTGEKVFLECVQDMDHENMFWYRQDPGLGLRLIYFSYDVKMKEKGDIPEGYSVSREKKERFSLILESASTNQTSMYLCASSSDTGNQPQHFGDGTRLSIL.

The chain has TRBV7-9 and TRBJ2-7; no clear D gene. The CDR3 consists of 16 residues. The ends were cut back, 6 bases at V and 9 bases at J, with 27 bases in the middle. The V gene's germline CDR1 is SEHNR and CDR2 FQNEAQ (reference sequence). The DNA of the CDR3 is TGTGCCAGCAGTTTATATCCCCCCCCCGCCACAGATACGCAGTACTTC. Its protein product is CASSLYPPPATDTQYF.

The CDR3 is CSARSTAGGDTQYF. In DNA form, the CDR3 reads TGCAGTGCCAGAAGTACAGCTGGGGGAGATACGCAGTATTTT. The gene calls are TRBV20-1 and TRBJ2-3; either TRBD1 or TRBD2 may supply D (5 bases each). Germline V gene lookup returns CDR1 DFQATT and CDR2 SNEGSKA (reference sequence). Trimming took off 6 bases at V and 5 bases at J, with 18 bases between the two ends. The CDR3 length is 14 residues.

The gene calls are TRBV9 and TRBJ2-7, with D perhaps TRBD1 (6 bases). CDR3 size: 15 residues. Germline V gene lookup returns CDR1 SGDLS and CDR2 YYNGEE. Trimming removed 0 bases at V and 2 bases at J, with 12 bases between. The CDR3: CASSVGYQGTYEQYF. The CDR3, as DNA: TGTGCCAGCAGCGTAGGGTATCAGGGGACCTACGAGCAGTACTTC.

The V and J genes are TRBV24-1 and TRBJ2-5; D is tentatively TRBD1 or TRBD2 (7 bases each). This CDR3 region has 15 residues. Deletions cut 5 bases from V and 5 bases from J, with 17 bases between. CDR1 is KGHDR and CDR2 is SFDVKD in the germline V gene. As DNA, the CDR3 is TGTGCCACCAGTGCCGGCAGGGGGGGCCGGGAGACCCAGTACTTC. Its protein product is CATSAGRGGRETQYF.

The chain joins TRBV7-9 to TRBJ1-4, with TRBD1 identical over 12 bases. CDR1 is SEHNR and CDR2 is FQNEAQ in the germline V gene (reference sequence). The CDR3 runs 16 residues. With V trimmed by 2 bases and J by 12 bases, 10 bases remained unmatched. Here the CDR3 DNA reads TGTGCCAGCAGCTTATTACCGGGACAGGGGGCCCCCCAACTGTTTTTT. Amino acids: CASSLLPGQGAPQLFF.

The chain combines TRBV7-2 with TRBJ2-1; D could derive from TRBD1 or TRBD2 (6 bases each). This CDR3 region has 17 residues. V was clipped by 10 bases and J by 0 bases, with 22 bases between them. Per germline, CDR1 SGHTA and CDR2 FQGNSA. In DNA, the CDR3 is TGTGCCACCAGTACTAGCAGGGGACAAAGCTCCTACAATGAGCAGTTCTTC. Translation gives CATSTSRGQSSYNEQFF. The variable domain in full, completed from reference TRBV7-2 and TRBJ2-1, reads GAGVSQSPSNKVTEKGKDVELRCDPISGHTALYWYRQSLGQGLEFLIYFQGNSAPDKSGLPSDRFSAERTGGSVSTLTIQRTQQEDSAVYLCATSTSRGQSSYNEQFFGPGTRLTVL.

This clonotype was picked up one time. The chain couples TRBV6-1 to TRBJ1-1; D is unresolved. This CDR3 has 11 amino acids. Germline values: CDR1 MNHNS, CDR2 SASEGT. V was shortened by 11 bases and J by 2 bases, with 9 bases between the two germline ends. The CDR3 region is CAGRGNTEAFF. CDR3 DNA sequence: TGTGCCGGGCGGGGTAACACTGAAGCTTTCTTT.

This chain joins TRBV7-2 and TRBJ1-6; weak D call: TRBD1 (5 bases). V was cut by 3 bases and J by 6 bases, with 9 bases left in between. The CDR3 runs to 14 residues. CDR1 SGHTA and CDR2 FQGNSA come from the germline V gene. CDR3 in DNA: TGTGCCAGCAGCTTTGGACAACTTAATTCACCCCTCCACTTT. Translation: CASSFGQLNSPLHF.